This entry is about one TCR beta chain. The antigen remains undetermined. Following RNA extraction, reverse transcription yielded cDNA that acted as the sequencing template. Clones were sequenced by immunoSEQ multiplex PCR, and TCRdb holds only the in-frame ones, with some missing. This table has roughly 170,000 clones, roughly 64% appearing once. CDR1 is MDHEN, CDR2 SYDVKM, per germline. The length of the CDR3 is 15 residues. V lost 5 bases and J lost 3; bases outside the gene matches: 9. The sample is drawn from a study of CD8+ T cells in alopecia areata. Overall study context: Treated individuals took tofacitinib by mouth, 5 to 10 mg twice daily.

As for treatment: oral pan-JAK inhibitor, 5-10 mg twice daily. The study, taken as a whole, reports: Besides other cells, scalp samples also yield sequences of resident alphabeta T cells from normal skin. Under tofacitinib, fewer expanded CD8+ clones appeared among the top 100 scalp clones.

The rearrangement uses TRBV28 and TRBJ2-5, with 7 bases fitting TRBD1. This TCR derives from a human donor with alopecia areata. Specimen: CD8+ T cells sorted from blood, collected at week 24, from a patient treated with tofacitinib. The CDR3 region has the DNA TGTGCCAGCAGTCCCCTCTCTGACAGGGAAGAGACCCAGTACTTC. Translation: CASSPLSDREETQYF.